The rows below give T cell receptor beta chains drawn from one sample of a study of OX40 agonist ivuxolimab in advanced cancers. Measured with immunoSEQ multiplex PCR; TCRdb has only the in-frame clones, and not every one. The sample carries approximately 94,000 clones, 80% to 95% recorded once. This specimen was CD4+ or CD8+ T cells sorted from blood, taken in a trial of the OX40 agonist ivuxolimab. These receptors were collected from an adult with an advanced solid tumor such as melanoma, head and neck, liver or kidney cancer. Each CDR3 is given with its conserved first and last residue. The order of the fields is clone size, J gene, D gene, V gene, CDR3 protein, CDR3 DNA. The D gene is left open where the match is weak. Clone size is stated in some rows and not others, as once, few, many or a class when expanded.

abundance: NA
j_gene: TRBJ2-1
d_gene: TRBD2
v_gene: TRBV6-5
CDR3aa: CASRDSGKGNEQFF
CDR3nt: TGTGCCAGCAGGGATAGCGGGAAAGGCAATGAGCAGTTCTTC

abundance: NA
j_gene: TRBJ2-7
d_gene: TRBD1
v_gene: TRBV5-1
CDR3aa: CASRFQDRGTYEQYF
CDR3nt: TGCGCCAGCAGATTTCAAGACAGGGGAACCTACGAGCAGTACTTC

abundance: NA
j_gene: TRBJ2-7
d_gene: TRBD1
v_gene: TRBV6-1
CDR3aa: CASSTGTAYEQYF
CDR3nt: TGTGCCAGCAGCACCGGGACAGCATACGAGCAGTACTTC

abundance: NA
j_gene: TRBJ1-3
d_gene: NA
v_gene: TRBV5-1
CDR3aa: CASSLTGSRSGNTIYF
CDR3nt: TGCGCCAGCAGCTTGACAGGGAGTCGCTCTGGAAACACCATATATTTT

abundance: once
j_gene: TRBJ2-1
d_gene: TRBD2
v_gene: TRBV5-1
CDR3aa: CASSPGGLGSYNEQFF
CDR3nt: TGCGCCAGCAGCCCGGGGGGGCTAGGCTCCTACAATGAGCAGTTCTTC

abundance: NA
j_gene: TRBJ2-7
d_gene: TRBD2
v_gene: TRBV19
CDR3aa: CASSKREGSEQYF
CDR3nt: TGTGCCAGTAGTAAGAGGGAGGGGAGCGAGCAGTACTTC

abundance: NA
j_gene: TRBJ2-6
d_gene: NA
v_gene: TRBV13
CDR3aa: CASSPAGRGISGANVLTF
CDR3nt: TGTGCCAGCAGTCCCGCGGGCAGGGGAATCTCTGGGGCCAACGTCCTGACTTTC

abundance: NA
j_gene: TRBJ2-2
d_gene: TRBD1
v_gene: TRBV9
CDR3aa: CASSPGQGAKDPGELFF
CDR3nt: TGTGCCAGCAGCCCAGGACAGGGGGCAAAGGACCCCGGGGAGCTGTTTTTT

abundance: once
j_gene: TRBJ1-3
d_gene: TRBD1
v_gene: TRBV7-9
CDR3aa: CASSLYGTGSGNTIYF
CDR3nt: TGTGCCAGCAGCTTATACGGGACAGGGTCCGGAAACACCATATATTTT

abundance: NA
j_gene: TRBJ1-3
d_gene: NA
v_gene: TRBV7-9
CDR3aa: CASSLGQGLSSGNTIYF
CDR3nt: TGTGCCAGCAGCTTAGGGCAGGGCTTGTCCTCTGGAAACACCATATATTTT

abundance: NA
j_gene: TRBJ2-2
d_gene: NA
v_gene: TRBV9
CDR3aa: CASSVRAVGTGELFF
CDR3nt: TGTGCCAGCAGCGTAAGAGCGGTAGGCACCGGGGAGCTGTTTTTT

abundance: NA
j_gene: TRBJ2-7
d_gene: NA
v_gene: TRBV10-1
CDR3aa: CASSECLRDPVAYEQYF
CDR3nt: TGCGCCAGCAGTGAGTGCCTTCGGGACCCGGTAGCCTACGAGCAGTACTTC

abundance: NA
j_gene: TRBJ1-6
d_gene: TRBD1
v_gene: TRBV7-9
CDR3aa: CASSSGQDNSPLHF
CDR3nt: TGTGCCAGCAGCTCCGGACAGGATAATTCACCCCTCCACTTT

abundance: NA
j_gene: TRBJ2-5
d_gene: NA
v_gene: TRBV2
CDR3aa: CASSEATPETQYF
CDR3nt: TGTGCCAGCAGTGAAGCTACACCCGAGACCCAGTACTTC

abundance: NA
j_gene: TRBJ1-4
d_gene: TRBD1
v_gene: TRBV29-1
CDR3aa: CSVALGTATEKLFF
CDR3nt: TGCAGCGTTGCGCTCGGGACAGCGACTGAAAAACTGTTTTTT

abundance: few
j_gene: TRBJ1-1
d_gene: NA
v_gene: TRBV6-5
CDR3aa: CASSRMMNTEAFF
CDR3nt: TGTGCCAGCAGTCGGATGATGAACACTGAAGCTTTCTTT

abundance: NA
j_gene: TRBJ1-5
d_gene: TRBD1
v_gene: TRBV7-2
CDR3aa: CASSSIPGQVPYNQPQHF
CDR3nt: TGTGCCAGCAGCTCAATTCCGGGACAGGTCCCCTACAATCAGCCCCAGCATTTT

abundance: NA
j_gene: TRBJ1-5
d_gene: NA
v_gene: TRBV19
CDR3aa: CASSIPGGRVQPQHF
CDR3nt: TGTGCCAGTAGTATTCCCGGGGGGCGCGTACAGCCCCAGCATTTT

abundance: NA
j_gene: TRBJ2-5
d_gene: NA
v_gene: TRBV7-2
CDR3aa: CATGGGSSWQETQYF
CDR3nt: TGTGCCACTGGGGGCGGGAGTAGCTGGCAAGAGACCCAGTACTTC

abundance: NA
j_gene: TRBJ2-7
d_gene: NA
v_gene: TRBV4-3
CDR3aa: CASSQDKAAFSYEQYF
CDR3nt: TGCGCCAGCAGCCAAGATAAAGCGGCTTTTTCCTACGAGCAGTACTTC

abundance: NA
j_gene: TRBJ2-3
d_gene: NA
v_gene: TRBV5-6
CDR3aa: CASSLITDTQYF
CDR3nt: TGTGCCAGCAGCTTGATTACAGATACGCAGTATTTT

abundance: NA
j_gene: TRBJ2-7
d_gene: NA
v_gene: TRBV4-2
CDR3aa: CASSQEPGTYEQYF
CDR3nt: TGTGCCAGCAGCCAAGAGCCCGGAACCTACGAGCAGTACTTC

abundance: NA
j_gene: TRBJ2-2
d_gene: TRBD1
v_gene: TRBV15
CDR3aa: CATSRDLRDRGNTGELFF
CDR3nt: TGTGCCACCAGCAGAGATTTGCGTGACAGGGGAAACACCGGGGAGCTGTTTTTT

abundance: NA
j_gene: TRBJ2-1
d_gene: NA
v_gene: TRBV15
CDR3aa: CATSSRTGSTYNEQFF
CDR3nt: TGTGCCACCAGCAGCCGCACCGGGAGTACCTACAATGAGCAGTTCTTC

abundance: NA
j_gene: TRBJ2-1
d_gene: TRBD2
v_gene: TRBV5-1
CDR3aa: CASSFGTSGIGYNEQFF
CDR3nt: TGCGCCAGCAGCTTTGGGACTAGCGGGATTGGGTACAATGAGCAGTTCTTC

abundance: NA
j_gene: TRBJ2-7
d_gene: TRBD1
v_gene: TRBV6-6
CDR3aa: CASLRQGSNYEQYF
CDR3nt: TGTGCCAGCCTACGACAGGGATCCAACTACGAGCAGTACTTC

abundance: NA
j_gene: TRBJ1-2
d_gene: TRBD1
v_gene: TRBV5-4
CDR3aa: CASSLSDRGYGYTF
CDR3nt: TGTGCCAGCAGCCTATCGGACAGGGGCTATGGCTACACCTTC

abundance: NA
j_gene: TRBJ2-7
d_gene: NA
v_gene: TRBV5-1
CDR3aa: CASSLPTGAPHEQYF
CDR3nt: TGCGCCAGCAGCCTCCCGACGGGGGCCCCCCACGAGCAGTACTTC